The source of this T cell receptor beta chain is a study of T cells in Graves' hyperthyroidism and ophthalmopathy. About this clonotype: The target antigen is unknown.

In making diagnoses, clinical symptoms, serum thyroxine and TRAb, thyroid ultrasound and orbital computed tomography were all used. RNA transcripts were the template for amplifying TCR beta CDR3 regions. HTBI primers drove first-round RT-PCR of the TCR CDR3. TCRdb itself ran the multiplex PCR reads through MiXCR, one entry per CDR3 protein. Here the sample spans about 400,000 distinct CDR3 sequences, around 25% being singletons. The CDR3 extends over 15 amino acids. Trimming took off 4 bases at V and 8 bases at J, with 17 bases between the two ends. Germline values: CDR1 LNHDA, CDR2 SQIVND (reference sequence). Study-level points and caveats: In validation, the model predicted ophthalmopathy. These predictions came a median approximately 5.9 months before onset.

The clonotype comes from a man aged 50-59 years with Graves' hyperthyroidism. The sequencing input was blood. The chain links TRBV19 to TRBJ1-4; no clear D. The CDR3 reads CASSTSPESGEKLFF. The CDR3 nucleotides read TGTGCCAGTAGTACTTCACCGGAATCTGGGGAAAAACTGTTTTTT.